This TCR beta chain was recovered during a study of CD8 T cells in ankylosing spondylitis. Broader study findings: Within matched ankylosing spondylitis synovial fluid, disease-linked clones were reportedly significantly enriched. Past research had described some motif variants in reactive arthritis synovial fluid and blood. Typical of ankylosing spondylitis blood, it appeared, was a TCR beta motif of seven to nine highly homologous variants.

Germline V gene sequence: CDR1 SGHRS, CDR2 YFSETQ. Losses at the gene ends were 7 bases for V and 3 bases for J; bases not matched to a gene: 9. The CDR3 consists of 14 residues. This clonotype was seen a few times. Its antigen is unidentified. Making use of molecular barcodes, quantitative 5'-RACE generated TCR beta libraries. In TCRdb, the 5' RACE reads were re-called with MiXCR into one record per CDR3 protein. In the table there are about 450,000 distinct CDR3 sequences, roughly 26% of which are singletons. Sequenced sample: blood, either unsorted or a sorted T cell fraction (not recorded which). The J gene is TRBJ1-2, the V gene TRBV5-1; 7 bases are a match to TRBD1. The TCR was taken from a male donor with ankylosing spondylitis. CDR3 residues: CASASGTADYGYTF. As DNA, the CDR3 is TGCGCCAGCGCATCTGGGACAGCAGACTATGGCTACACCTTC.